This paragraph covers one T cell receptor beta chain sequence. Its cognate antigen is unknown. Sequencing used immunoSEQ multiplex PCR; TCRdb keeps in-frame clones, though not all of them. The sample shows some 87,000 clones, approximately 89% of them seen only once. The V gene's germline CDR1 is LNHNV and CDR2 YYDKDF (reference sequence). Deletions cut 0 bases from V and 2 bases from J, with 8 bases between. This CDR3 region has 15 residues. This record comes from a study of T cell responses to AZD1222 COVID-19 vaccine. Study results and caveats: Across the whole spike, CD4 TCRs peaked at regions 160-218 and 743-854. Seropositive status at baseline applied to only 6 or 7 AZD1222 recipients.

Source: peripheral blood, taken on day 0 of MenACWY control vaccination. The receptor comes from an adult in good health. The chain uses TRBV15 and TRBJ1-5; the D gene is possibly TRBD1 (6 bases). The CDR3 DNA sequence: TGTGCCACCAGCAGAGAGGCAGGGGGCAATCAGCCCCAGCATTTT. This gives the protein CATSREAGGNQPQHF.